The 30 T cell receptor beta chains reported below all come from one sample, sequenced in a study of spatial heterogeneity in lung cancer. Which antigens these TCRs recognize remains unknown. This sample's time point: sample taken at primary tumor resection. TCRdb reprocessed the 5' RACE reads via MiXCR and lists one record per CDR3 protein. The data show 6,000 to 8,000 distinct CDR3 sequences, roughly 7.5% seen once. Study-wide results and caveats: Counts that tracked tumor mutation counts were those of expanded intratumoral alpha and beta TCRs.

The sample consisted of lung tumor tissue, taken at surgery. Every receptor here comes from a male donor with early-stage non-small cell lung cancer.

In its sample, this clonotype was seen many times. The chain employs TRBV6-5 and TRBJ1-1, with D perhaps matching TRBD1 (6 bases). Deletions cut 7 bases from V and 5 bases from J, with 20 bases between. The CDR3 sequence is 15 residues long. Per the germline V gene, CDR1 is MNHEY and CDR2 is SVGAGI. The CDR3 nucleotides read TGTGCCAGCAAAACACAGGGTCGGAGGCGGACTGAAGCTTTCTTT. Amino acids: CASKTQGRRRTEAFF.

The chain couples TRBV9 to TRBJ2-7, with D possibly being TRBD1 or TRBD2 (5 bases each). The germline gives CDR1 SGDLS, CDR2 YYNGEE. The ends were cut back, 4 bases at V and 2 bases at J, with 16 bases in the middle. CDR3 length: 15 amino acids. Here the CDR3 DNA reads TGTGCCAGCAGCCCCCGCTCCGGGACGGCCTACGAGCAGTACTTC. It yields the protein CASSPRSGTAYEQYF.

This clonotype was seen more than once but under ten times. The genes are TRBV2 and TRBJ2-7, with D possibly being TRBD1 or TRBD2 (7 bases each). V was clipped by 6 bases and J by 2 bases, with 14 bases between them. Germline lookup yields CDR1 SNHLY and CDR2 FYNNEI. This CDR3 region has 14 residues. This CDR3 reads CASRRGLAAYEQYF. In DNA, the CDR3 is TGTGCCAGCAGGAGGGGGCTAGCGGCCTACGAGCAGTACTTC.

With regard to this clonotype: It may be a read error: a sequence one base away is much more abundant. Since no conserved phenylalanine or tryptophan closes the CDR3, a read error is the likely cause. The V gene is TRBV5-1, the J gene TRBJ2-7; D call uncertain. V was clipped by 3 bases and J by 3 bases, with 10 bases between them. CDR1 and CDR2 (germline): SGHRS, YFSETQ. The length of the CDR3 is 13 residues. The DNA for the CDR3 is TGCGCCAGCAGCTCGAACTCCATCTACGAGCAGTACTCC. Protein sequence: CASSSNSIYEQYS.

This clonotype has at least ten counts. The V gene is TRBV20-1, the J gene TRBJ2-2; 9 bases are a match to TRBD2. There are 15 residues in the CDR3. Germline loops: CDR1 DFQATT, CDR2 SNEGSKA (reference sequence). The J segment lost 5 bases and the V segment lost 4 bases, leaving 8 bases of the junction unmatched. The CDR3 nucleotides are TGCAGTGCTACCTGGACTAGCGAATTGACCGGGGAGCTGTTTTTT. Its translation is CSATWTSELTGELFF.

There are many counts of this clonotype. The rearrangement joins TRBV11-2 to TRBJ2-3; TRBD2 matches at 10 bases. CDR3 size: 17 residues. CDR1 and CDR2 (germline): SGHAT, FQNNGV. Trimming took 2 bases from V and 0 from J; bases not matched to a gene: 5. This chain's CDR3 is CASSLRGLAVSTDTQYF. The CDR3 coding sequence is TGTGCCAGCAGCTTACGAGGACTAGCGGTCAGCACAGATACGCAGTATTTT.

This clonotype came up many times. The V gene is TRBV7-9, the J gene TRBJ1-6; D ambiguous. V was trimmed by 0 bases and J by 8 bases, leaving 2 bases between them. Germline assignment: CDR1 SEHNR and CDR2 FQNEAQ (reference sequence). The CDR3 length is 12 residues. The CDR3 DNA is TGTGCCAGCAGCTTAGCGGATTCACCCCTCCACTTT. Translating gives CASSLADSPLHF.

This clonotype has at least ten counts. The CDR3 coding sequence is TGTGCCAGCAGTCTCAACCACGCGGGGAATGAGCAGTTCTTC. Translation gives CASSLNHAGNEQFF. The gene calls are TRBV12-3 or TRBV12-4 and TRBJ2-1; D may be TRBD2 (6 bases). V shed 5 bases and J shed 7 bases, with 15 bases lying between them. The CDR3 loop spans 14 amino acids.

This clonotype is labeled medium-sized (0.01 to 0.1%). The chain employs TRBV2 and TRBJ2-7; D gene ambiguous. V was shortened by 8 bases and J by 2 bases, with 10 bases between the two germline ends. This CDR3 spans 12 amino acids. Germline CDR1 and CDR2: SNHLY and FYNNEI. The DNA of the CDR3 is TGTGCCAGCCCTAAGTCCGCCTACGAGCAGTACTTC. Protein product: CASPKSAYEQYF.

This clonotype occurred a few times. The CDR3 region is CASSQDLGDTEAFF. The CDR3 DNA reads as TGCGCCAGCAGCCAAGATCTGGGGGACACTGAAGCTTTCTTT. The chain recombines TRBV4-3 with TRBJ1-1; possible D gene TRBD1, 5 bases. The V gene's germline CDR1 is LGHNA and CDR2 YSLEER. Trimming cost V 0 bases and J 3 bases, with 8 bases left between them. CDR3 length: 14 residues.

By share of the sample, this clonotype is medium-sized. Here the CDR3 DNA reads TGTGCCAGCAGTTCCGGGAGGGGGCGCGTCGACGAGCAGTACTTC. Its translation is CASSSGRGRVDEQYF. The rearrangement links TRBV28 to TRBJ2-7; weak D call: TRBD2 (8 bases). Germline V gene data show CDR1 as MDHEN and CDR2 as SYDVKM. CDR3 length: 15 residues. Trimming removed 4 bases from V and 5 bases from J, with 18 bases in between.

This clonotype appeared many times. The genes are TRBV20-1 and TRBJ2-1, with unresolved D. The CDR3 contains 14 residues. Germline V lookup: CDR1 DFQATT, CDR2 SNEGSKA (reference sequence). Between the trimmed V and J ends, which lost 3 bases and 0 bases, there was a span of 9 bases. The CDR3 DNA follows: TGCAGTGCTAGGATCGTCACCTCCTACAATGAGCAGTTCTTC. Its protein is CSARIVTSYNEQFF.

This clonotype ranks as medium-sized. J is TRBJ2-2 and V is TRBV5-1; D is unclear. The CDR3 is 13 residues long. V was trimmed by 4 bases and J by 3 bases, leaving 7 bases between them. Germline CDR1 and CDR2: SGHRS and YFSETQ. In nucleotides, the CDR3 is TGCGCCAGCAGCCTCCAGGACACCGGGGAGCTGTTTTTT. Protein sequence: CASSLQDTGELFF.

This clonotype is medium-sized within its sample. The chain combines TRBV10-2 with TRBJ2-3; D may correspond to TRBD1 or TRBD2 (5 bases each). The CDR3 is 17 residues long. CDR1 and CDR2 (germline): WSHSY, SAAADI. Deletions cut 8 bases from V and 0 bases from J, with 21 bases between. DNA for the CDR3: TGCGCCAGCCTTGAGAGAACAGGAGAGGGTAGCACAGATACGCAGTATTTT. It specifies CASLERTGEGSTDTQYF.

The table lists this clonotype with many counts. The CDR3 protein is CSARAGLVTYNEQFF. In nucleotides, the CDR3 is TGCAGTGCTAGAGCCGGACTAGTTACCTACAATGAGCAGTTCTTC. V is TRBV20-1 and J is TRBJ2-1, with 7 positions matching TRBD2. J gave up 2 bases and V 1 base, and 5 bases lay outside the gene matches. In germline, CDR1 is DFQATT, CDR2 SNEGSKA (reference sequence). The length of the CDR3 is 15 residues.

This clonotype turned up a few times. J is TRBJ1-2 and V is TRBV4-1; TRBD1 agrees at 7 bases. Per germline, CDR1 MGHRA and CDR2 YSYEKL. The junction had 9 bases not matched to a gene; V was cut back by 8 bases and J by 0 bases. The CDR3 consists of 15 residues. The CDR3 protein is CASRDSEDSNYGYTF. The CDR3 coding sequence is TGCGCCAGCCGGGACAGCGAAGATTCTAACTATGGCTACACCTTC.

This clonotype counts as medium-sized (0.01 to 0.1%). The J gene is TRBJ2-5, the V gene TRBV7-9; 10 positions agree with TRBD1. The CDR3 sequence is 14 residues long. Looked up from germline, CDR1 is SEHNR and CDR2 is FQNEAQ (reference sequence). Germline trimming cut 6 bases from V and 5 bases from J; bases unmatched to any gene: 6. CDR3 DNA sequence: TGTGCCAGCAGGAGGGGACAGGGGATGGAGACCCAGTACTTC. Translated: CASRRGQGMETQYF.

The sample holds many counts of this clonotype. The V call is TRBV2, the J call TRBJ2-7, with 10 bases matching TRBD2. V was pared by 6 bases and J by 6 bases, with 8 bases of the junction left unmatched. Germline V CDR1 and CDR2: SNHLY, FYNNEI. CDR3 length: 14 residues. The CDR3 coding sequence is TGTGCCAGCAGGACAAGCGGGAGGGGGGTCGAGCAGTACTTC. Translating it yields CASRTSGRGVEQYF.

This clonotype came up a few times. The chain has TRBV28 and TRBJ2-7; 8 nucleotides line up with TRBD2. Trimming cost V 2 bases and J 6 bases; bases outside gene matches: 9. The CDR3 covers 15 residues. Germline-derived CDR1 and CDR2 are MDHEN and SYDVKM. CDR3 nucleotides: TGTGCCAGCAGTTTAGGAACGGGGGGGCAGGGCGAGCAGTACTTC. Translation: CASSLGTGGQGEQYF.

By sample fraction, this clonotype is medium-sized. For the CDR3, the DNA is TGTGCCAGCAGTTACTCCACCTTCCGACAGCCTGGGAATGGCTACACCTTC. Amino acid sequence: CASSYSTFRQPGNGYTF. The chain carries TRBV6-2 or TRBV6-3 and TRBJ1-2, with D possibly TRBD1 on 5 matching bases. The CDR3 covers 17 residues. V lost 0 bases and J lost 6, with 20 bases in between. Germline-derived CDR1 and CDR2 are MNHEY and SVGEGT.

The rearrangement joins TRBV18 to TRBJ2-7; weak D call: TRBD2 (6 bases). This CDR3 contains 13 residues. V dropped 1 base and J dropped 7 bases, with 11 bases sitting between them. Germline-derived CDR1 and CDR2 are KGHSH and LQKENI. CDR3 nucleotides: TGTGCCAGCTCACCACGGGCAGCGGGTGAGCAGTACTTC. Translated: CASSPRAAGEQYF.

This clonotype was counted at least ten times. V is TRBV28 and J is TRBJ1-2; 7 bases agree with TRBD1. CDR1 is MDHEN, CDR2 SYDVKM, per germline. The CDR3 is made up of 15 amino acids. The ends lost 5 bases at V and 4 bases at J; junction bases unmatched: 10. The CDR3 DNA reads TGTGCCAGCAGTCCGATAGACAGGGATAGCTATGGCTACACCTTC. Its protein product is CASSPIDRDSYGYTF.

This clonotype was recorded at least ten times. The CDR3 protein is CASSEYAATNEKLFF. The CDR3 DNA reads TGCGCCAGCAGCGAATATGCTGCAACTAATGAAAAACTGTTTTTT. The rearrangement uses TRBV5-1 and TRBJ1-4; D unresolved. Germline V lookup: CDR1 SGHRS, CDR2 YFSETQ. V lost 4 bases and J lost 0, with 10 bases in between. This CDR3 has 15 amino acids. Looking up the rest from reference TRBV5-1 and TRBJ1-4 gives the full variable domain: KAGVTQTPRYLIKTRGQQVTLSCSPISGHRSVSWYQQTPGQGLQFLFEYFSETQRNKGNFPGRFSGRQFSNSRSEMNVSTLELGDSALYLCASSEYAATNEKLFFGSGTQLSVL.

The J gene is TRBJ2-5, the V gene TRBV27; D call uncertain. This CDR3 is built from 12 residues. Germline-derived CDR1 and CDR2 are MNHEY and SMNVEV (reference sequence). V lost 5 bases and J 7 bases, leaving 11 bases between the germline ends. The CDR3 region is CASSPDPGTQYF. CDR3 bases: TGTGCCAGCAGTCCGGACCCAGGGACCCAGTACTTC.

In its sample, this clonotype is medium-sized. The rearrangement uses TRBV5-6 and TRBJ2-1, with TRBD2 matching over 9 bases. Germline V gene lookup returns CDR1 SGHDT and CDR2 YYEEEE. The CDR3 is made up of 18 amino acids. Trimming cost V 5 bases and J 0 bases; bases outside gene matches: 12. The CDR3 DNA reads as TGTGCCAGCAGACCACCGGGACTAGCAGTCAGCTCCTACAATGAGCAGTTCTTC. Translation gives CASRPPGLAVSSYNEQFF.

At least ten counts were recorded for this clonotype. CDR3 loop: CASSLRDQPQHF. The DNA for the CDR3 is TGTGCCAGCAGCCTAAGAGATCAGCCCCAGCATTTT. The gene calls are TRBV3-1 and TRBJ1-5, with D hard to call. V lost 4 bases and J 5 bases, leaving 6 bases between the germline ends. Germline CDR1 is LGHDT and CDR2 is YNNKEL (reference sequence). The length of the CDR3 is 12 residues.

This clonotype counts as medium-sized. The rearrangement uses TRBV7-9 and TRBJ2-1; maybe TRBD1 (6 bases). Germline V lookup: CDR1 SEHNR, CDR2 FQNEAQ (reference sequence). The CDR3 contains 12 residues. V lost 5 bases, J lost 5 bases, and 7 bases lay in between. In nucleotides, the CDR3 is TGTGCCAGCAGCCAGGGGAACAATGAGCAGTTCTTC. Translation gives CASSQGNNEQFF.

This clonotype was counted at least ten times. The DNA for the CDR3 is TGTGCCAGCACCCTTTACGGGGGGCGCACCGGGGAGCTGTTTTTT. The encoded protein is CASTLYGGRTGELFF. The J gene is TRBJ2-2, the V gene TRBV6-5; TRBD2 is a possible D gene (7 bases). CDR3 size: 15 residues. Germline V gene data show CDR1 as MNHEY and CDR2 as SVGAGI. Trimming stripped 7 bases from V and 4 bases from J, with 16 bases between.

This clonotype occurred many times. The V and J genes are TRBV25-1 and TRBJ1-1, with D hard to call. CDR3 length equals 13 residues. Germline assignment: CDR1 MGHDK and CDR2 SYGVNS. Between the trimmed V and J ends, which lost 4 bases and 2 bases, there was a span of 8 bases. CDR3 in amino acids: CASSGRANTEAFF. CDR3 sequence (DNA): TGTGCCAGCAGTGGCCGGGCCAACACTGAAGCTTTCTTT.

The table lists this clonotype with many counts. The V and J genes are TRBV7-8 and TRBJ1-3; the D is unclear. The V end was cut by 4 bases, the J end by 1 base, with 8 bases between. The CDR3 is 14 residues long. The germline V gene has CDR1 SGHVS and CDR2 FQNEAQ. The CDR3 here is CASSYGESGNTIYF. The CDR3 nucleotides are TGTGCCAGCAGCTACGGAGAGTCTGGAAACACCATATATTTT.